A single sample is the source of the 19 T cell receptor beta chains below, sequenced in a study of beta chain features in type 1 diabetes. Since all of the isolated RNA was reverse transcribed, expressed TCRB transcripts were what got sequenced. The repertoire was sequenced with immunoSEQ multiplex PCR; TCRdb's copy has only in-frame clones and lacks some. The table lists about 370,000 clones, around 15% of them singletons. What was sequenced was naive CD4+ T cells from blood. Receptors originate from a woman under 30 in good health.

This clone was detected only a few times. The gene calls are TRBV28 and TRBJ1-5, with D possibly matching TRBD1 (6 bases). Trimming took off 3 bases at V and 2 bases at J, with 11 bases between the two ends. Germline CDR1 is MDHEN and CDR2 is SYDVKM. This CDR3 region has 15 residues. Written as DNA, the CDR3 is TGTGCCAGCAGTTTGAGGGGGGGCGGCAATCAGCCCCAGCATTTT. Its protein is CASSLRGGGNQPQHF.

This clone came up a few times. The gene calls are TRBV25-1 and TRBJ1-2, with 8 bases matching TRBD1. Germline V gene data show CDR1 as MGHDK and CDR2 as SYGVNS. The ends lost 8 bases at V and 3 bases at J; junction bases unmatched: 14. The CDR3 runs to 16 residues. CDR3: CASSSTGVGFDYGYTF. CDR3 nucleotides: TGTGCCAGCTCCTCGACAGGGGTTGGCTTTGACTATGGCTACACCTTC.

This clone showed up just a few times. The V gene is TRBV29-1, the J gene TRBJ1-1; no definite D call. Germline CDR1 SQVTM, CDR2 ANQGSEA. The CDR3 extends over 15 amino acids. V lost 4 bases to trimming and J lost 0 bases, with 15 bases between them. CDR3 in amino acids: CSVVYWSRMNTEAFF. The CDR3 coding sequence is TGCAGCGTTGTATACTGGAGCAGAATGAACACTGAAGCTTTCTTT.

This clone was detected a few times. The V call is TRBV25-1, the J call TRBJ2-5, with 7 bases that match TRBD2. The CDR3 totals 14 residues. Germline V gene sequence: CDR1 MGHDK, CDR2 SYGVNS. Trimming removed 5 bases from V and 12 bases from J; junction bases left unmatched: 15. The CDR3 coding sequence is TGTGCCAGCAGTAGGGGAGGGACCCGATTAGGAAAGTACTTC. It codes for CASSRGGTRLGKYF.

The chain carries TRBV7-8 and TRBJ2-3; the match to TRBD2 covers 8 bases. The CDR3 loop spans 15 amino acids. Unmatched junction bases numbered 5, after V lost 3 bases and J lost 3 bases. Per germline, CDR1 SGHVS and CDR2 FQNEAQ. The CDR3 spells CASSFLGGRTDTQYF. The DNA for the CDR3 is TGTGCCAGCAGCTTTCTTGGCGGGAGGACAGATACGCAGTATTTT.

This clone was found once. The chain recombines TRBV5-6 with TRBJ2-1; no clear D gene. The CDR3 covers 13 residues. The V end lost 0 bases, the J end lost 7 bases, and 8 bases lay between the germline ends. The germline gives CDR1 SGHDT, CDR2 YYEEEE. CDR3 sequence reads: CASSLARLNEQFF. In DNA form, the CDR3 reads TGTGCCAGCAGCTTGGCCAGACTTAATGAGCAGTTCTTC.

This clone was seen only a few times. This chain joins TRBV25-1 and TRBJ2-1, with TRBD2 matching over 10 bases. CDR1 is MGHDK, CDR2 SYGVNS, per germline. There are 15 residues in the CDR3. V lost 4 bases and J lost 9; bases outside the gene matches: 9. The CDR3: CASSAPEGTSAEQFF. The DNA of the CDR3 is TGTGCCAGCAGTGCCCCCGAAGGGACTAGCGCTGAGCAGTTCTTC.

The sample holds a few counts of this clone. V gene TRBV9 combines with J gene TRBJ1-4; weak D call: TRBD1 (5 bases). Trimming took 0 bases from V and 3 from J, leaving 9 bases between them. The CDR3 consists of 15 residues. Germline CDR1 and CDR2: SGDLS and YYNGEE. This CDR3 reads CASSVDTGPNEKLFF. The CDR3, as DNA: TGTGCCAGCAGCGTAGATACAGGCCCTAATGAAAAACTGTTTTTT. Full variable domain (missing parts from reference TRBV9 and TRBJ1-4): DSGVTQTPKHLITATGQRVTLRCSPRSGDLSVYWYQQSLDQGLQFLIQYYNGEERAKGNILERFSAQQFPDLHSELNLSSLELGDSALYFCASSVDTGPNEKLFFGSGTQLSVL.

This rearrangement joins TRBV7-2 to TRBJ2-3; 11 bases map to TRBD1. The CDR3 consists of 16 residues. Germline V gene sequence: CDR1 SGHTA, CDR2 FQGNSA. V lost 1 base to trimming and J lost 4 bases; unmatched junction nucleotides: 4. The CDR3 DNA is TGTGCCAGCAGCTTAGGGACAGGGGGCTGGGCAGATACGCAGTATTTT. Translation: CASSLGTGGWADTQYF.

The table lists this clone with a few counts. The chain recombines TRBV30 with TRBJ2-1; 7 bases are shared with TRBD1. With V trimmed by 5 bases and J by 7 bases, 14 bases remained unmatched. This CDR3 region has 15 residues. Germline V gene sequence: CDR1 GTSNPN, CDR2 SVGIG (reference sequence). CDR3 residues: CAWDFTGVRSNEQFF. The CDR3 DNA follows: TGTGCCTGGGATTTTACAGGGGTAAGGAGTAATGAGCAGTTCTTC.

The chain uses TRBV28 and TRBJ2-7, with a weak D call TRBD1 (5 bases). CDR3 size: 15 residues. The germline gives CDR1 MDHEN, CDR2 SYDVKM. V dropped 4 bases and J dropped 2 bases, with 15 bases sitting between them. This CDR3 reads CASSSHVPRAYEQYF. DNA of the CDR3: TGTGCCAGCAGTTCCCATGTACCCAGGGCCTACGAGCAGTACTTC. The complete variable domain, with remaining parts taken from reference TRBV28 and TRBJ2-7, reads DVKVTQSSRYLVKRTGEKVFLECVQDMDHENMFWYRQDPGLGLRLIYFSYDVKMKEKGDIPEGYSVSREKKERFSLILESASTNQTSMYLCASSSHVPRAYEQYFGPGTRLTVT.

The V call is TRBV30, the J call TRBJ2-1; 10 positions agree with TRBD2. V lost 8 bases, J lost 4 bases, and 8 bases stayed unmatched. Germline assignment: CDR1 GTSNPN and CDR2 SVGIG (reference sequence). The CDR3 sequence is 14 residues long. CDR3 amino acids: CAQRPSGSYNEQFF. CDR3 sequence (DNA): TGTGCCCAACGTCCTAGCGGGAGTTACAATGAGCAGTTCTTC. The entire variable domain, with the rest obtained from reference TRBV30 and TRBJ2-1, is as follows: SQTIHQWPATLVQPVGSPLSLECTVEGTSNPNLYWYRQAAGRGLQLLFYSVGIGQISSEVPQNLSASRPQDRQFILSSKKLLLSDSGFYLCAQRPSGSYNEQFFGPGTRLTVL.

This clone has only a few counts. This sequence joins TRBV7-9 and TRBJ2-7; D remains unclear. V lost 4 bases and J 7 bases, leaving 17 bases between the germline ends. The CDR3 is made up of 14 amino acids. CDR1 is SEHNR and CDR2 is FQNEAQ in the germline V gene (reference sequence). CDR3 DNA sequence: TGTGCCAGCAGCTCGTATTTAGAGCCCAAAGAGCAGTACTTC. As protein: CASSSYLEPKEQYF.

The chain uses TRBV19 and TRBJ2-1; 7 bases agree with TRBD2. The J segment lost 0 bases and the V segment lost 1 base, leaving 6 bases of the junction unmatched. This CDR3 is built from 17 residues. The V gene's germline CDR1 is LNHDA and CDR2 SQIVND (reference sequence). CDR3 residues: CASSIVELANSYNEQFF. The CDR3 nucleotides are TGTGCCAGTAGTATAGTGGAACTAGCGAACTCCTACAATGAGCAGTTCTTC.

This clone was observed a handful of times. This chain links TRBV7-9 with TRBJ2-3, with TRBD1 matching over 8 bases. The CDR3 loop spans 15 amino acids. Losses at the gene ends were 1 base for V and 3 bases for J; bases not matched to a gene: 3. Germline V gene lookup returns CDR1 SEHNR and CDR2 FQNEAQ (reference sequence). CDR3 amino acids: CASSLGQGYTDTQYF. The CDR3 DNA follows: TGTGCCAGCAGCTTAGGACAGGGGTATACAGATACGCAGTATTTT.

This clone was observed a handful of times. The chain recombines TRBV7-9 with TRBJ2-3; 12 positions agree with TRBD2. This CDR3 comprises 16 residues. Germline values: CDR1 SEHNR, CDR2 FQNEAQ (reference sequence). V shed 5 bases, J shed 6 bases, and the junction held 9 bases outside the gene matches. The CDR3: CASSLGLAGPTDTQYF. The CDR3, as DNA: TGTGCCAGCAGCCTAGGACTAGCGGGGCCTACCGATACGCAGTATTTT.

The genes are TRBV29-1 and TRBJ2-3; the match to TRBD1 covers 7 bases. Germline V gene sequence: CDR1 SQVTM, CDR2 ANQGSEA. The CDR3 has 14 amino acids. V lost 5 bases and J lost 6; bases outside the gene matches: 11. DNA for the CDR3: TGCAGCGTTTTGGTGGGCCCGACAGGGGATACGCAGTATTTT. This sequence encodes CSVLVGPTGDTQYF.

Only a few counts were recorded for this clone. The chain couples TRBV4-1 to TRBJ2-2; 8 nucleotides line up with TRBD1. CDR1 and CDR2 (germline): MGHRA, YSYEKL. V was clipped by 4 bases and J by 3 bases; unmatched bases: 7. The CDR3 runs to 16 residues. The CDR3 coding sequence is TGCGCCAGCAGCCCAGTGAGACAGGGGTACACCGGGGAGCTGTTTTTT. It encodes CASSPVRQGYTGELFF.

This clone turned up a few times. The chain links TRBV20-1 to TRBJ1-1; no definite D call. V was pared by 3 bases and J by 5 bases, with 7 bases between. CDR1 is DFQATT and CDR2 is SNEGSKA in the germline V gene (reference sequence). This CDR3 is 11 amino acids long. The CDR3 region is CSASPQTEAFF. The CDR3 DNA is TGCAGTGCTAGTCCTCAGACTGAAGCTTTCTTT.